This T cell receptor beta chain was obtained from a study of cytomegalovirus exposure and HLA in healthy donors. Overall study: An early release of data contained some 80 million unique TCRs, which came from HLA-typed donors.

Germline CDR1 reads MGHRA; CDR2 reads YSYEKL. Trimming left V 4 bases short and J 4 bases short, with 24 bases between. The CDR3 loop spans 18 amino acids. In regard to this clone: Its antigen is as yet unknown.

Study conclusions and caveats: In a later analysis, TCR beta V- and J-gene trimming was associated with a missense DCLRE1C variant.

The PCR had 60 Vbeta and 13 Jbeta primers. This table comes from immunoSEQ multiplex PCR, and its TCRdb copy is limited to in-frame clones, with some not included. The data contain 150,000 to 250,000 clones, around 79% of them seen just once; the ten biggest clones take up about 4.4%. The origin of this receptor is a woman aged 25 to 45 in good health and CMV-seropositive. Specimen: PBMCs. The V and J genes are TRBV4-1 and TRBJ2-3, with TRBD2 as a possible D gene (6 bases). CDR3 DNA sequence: TGCGCCAGCAGCCGAAGGTTGGGCGGGGTAAACGGGCCAGATACGCAGTATTTT. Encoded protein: CASSRRLGGVNGPDTQYF.